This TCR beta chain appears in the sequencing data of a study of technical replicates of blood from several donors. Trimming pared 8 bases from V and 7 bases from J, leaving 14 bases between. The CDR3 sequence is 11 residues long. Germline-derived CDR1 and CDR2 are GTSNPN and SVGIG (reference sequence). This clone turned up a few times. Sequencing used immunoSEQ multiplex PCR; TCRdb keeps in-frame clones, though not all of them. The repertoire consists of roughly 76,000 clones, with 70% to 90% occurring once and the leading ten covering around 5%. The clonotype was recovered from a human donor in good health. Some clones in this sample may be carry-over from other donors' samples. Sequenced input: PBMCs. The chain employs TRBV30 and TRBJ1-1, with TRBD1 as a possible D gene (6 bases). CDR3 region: CARAQGIEAFF. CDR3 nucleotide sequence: TGTGCCCGAGCCCAGGGGATTGAAGCTTTCTTT.